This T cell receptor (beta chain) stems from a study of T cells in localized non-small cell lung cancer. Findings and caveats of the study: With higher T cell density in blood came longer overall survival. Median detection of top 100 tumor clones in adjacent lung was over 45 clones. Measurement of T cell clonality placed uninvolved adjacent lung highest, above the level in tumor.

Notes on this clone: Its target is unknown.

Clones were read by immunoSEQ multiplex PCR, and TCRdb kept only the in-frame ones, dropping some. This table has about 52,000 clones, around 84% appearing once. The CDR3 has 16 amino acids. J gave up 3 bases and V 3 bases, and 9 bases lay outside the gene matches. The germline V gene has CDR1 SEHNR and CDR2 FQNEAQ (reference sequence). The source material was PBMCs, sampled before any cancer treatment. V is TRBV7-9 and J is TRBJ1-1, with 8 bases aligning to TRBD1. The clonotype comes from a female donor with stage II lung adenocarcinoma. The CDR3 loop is CASSFYLDRAYTEAFF. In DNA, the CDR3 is TGTGCCAGCAGCTTTTACCTGGACAGGGCTTACACTGAAGCTTTCTTT.